These 2 T cell receptor beta chains were all obtained from the same sample, sequenced in a study of cytomegalovirus exposure and HLA in healthy donors (dated by TCRdb to about 2017). Receptors were amplified or captured by the immunoSEQ multiplex PCR assay. A mixture of 60 forward primers for TCR Vbeta segments and 13 reverse primers for TCR Jbeta segments was used in the multiplex PCR. TCRdb provides this immuneACCESS table in a form limited to in-frame rearrangements. Some clones are lacking; in checked studies, under half of them reflect an unresolved V gene, and why the rest are absent is not known. The sample yields 65,000 to 85,000 clones; approximately 70% were counted once. The top ten clones comprise approximately 5% of the sample. The source material was PBMCs. Every receptor here comes from a man in his 60s in good health and CMV-seropositive.

This clone was observed a few times. The chain employs TRBV29-1 and TRBJ2-7; 9 bases line up with TRBD2. This CDR3 contains 13 residues. V trimming: 3 bases; J trimming: 5 bases; junction bases outside the gene matches: 5. Germline loops: CDR1 SQVTM, CDR2 ANQGSEA. The chain's CDR3 is CSVDGLAGDEQYF. The CDR3 region has the DNA TGCAGCGTTGACGGGTTAGCGGGAGACGAGCAGTACTTC.

This clone was recorded once. The CDR3 DNA is TGTGCCAGCAACGGGCGGGGGGCCTATGGCTACACCTTC. Residues: CASNGRGAYGYTF. This chain joins TRBV5-6 and TRBJ1-2, with D possibly being TRBD1 (6 bases). V was pared by 6 bases and J by 4 bases, with 13 bases between. The germline V gene has CDR1 SGHDT and CDR2 YYEEEE. The CDR3 sequence is 13 residues long.